These 25 T cell receptor beta chains were sequenced from one sample in a study of T cell responses to AZD1222 COVID-19 vaccine. TCRdb's copy holds only in-frame clones and misses some; the assay was immunoSEQ multiplex PCR. In the table there are about 62,000 clones, 70% to 90% of which are singletons. This material consisted of peripheral blood, taken on day 0 of AZD1222 vaccination. These receptors were obtained from an adult in good health.

This sequence joins TRBV6-5 and TRBJ1-6; D may be TRBD1 (5 bases). The CDR3 is 13 amino acids. Per germline, CDR1 MNHEY and CDR2 SVGAGI. V shed 7 bases and J shed 9 bases, with 13 bases lying between them. CDR3 sequence: CASTLGGVSPLHF. CDR3 DNA sequence: TGTGCCAGCACCCTGGGGGGGGTTTCACCCCTCCACTTT.

The chain joins TRBV6-5 to TRBJ2-2, with D perhaps matching TRBD2 (7 bases). Germline lookup yields CDR1 MNHEY and CDR2 SVGAGI. The CDR3 is 15 residues long. Trimming left V 6 bases short and J 1 base short, with 12 bases between. CDR3 nucleotides: TGTGCCAGCAGGGGGGGGCCCGTGAACACCGGGGAGCTGTTTTTT. Amino acid sequence: CASRGGPVNTGELFF.

The gene calls are TRBV27 and TRBJ1-1, with 8 bases matching TRBD1. CDR3 length: 16 amino acids. The J segment lost 1 base and the V segment lost 2 bases, leaving 6 bases of the junction unmatched. Germline V gives CDR1 MNHEY, CDR2 SMNVEV (reference sequence). Written as DNA, the CDR3 is TGTGCCAGCAGTTTAGCAGCAGGGGGCGGGAACACTGAAGCTTTCTTT. Translated: CASSLAAGGGNTEAFF.

This chain connects TRBV7-2 to TRBJ1-1, with D tentatively TRBD1 (6 bases). The CDR3 is 13 residues long. The V end was cut by 4 bases, the J end by 5 bases, with 11 bases between. Germline CDR1 SGHTA, CDR2 FQGNSA. The DNA of the CDR3 is TGTGCCAGCAGCTCTTGGGGGCAGACTGAAGCTTTCTTT. Amino acid sequence: CASSSWGQTEAFF.

The chain couples TRBV7-9 to TRBJ2-2; 8 bases fit TRBD1. V shed 8 bases and J 5 bases; nucleotides not matched to a gene: 7. The length of the CDR3 is 14 residues. Germline assignment: CDR1 SEHNR and CDR2 FQNEAQ (reference sequence). CDR3 residues: CASSSQGGTGELFF. For the CDR3, the DNA is TGTGCCAGCTCCTCACAGGGGGGAACCGGGGAGCTGTTTTTT. The variable domain in full, completed from reference TRBV7-9 and TRBJ2-2, reads DTGVSQNPRHKITKRGQNVTFRCDPISEHNRLYWYRQTLGQGPEFLTYFQNEAQLEKSRLLSDRFSAERPKGSFSTLEIQRTEQGDSAMYLCASSSQGGTGELFFGEGSRLTVL.

The chain couples TRBV5-4 to TRBJ1-6; D is perhaps TRBD1 (6 bases). Germline loops: CDR1 SGHNT, CDR2 YYREEE (reference sequence). Trimming cost V 4 bases and J 10 bases, with 18 bases left between them. The CDR3 totals 15 residues. The DNA for the CDR3 is TGTGCCAGCAGCCAGAATACAGGGAGTCAATCACCCCTCCACTTT. Translated: CASSQNTGSQSPLHF.

In this sample, this clone turned up once. The V and J genes are TRBV29-1 and TRBJ2-6, with D unclear. The V end lost 7 bases, the J end lost 0 bases, and 7 bases lay between the germline ends. Per germline, CDR1 SQVTM and CDR2 ANQGSEA. This CDR3 has 13 residues. This chain's CDR3 is CSAADSGANVLTF. The CDR3 DNA follows: TGCAGCGCAGCAGACTCTGGGGCCAACGTCCTGACTTTC.

The chain joins TRBV2 to TRBJ1-2, with 7 bases matching TRBD1. This CDR3 spans 15 amino acids. V lost 6 bases and J lost 2; bases outside the gene matches: 9. CDR1 is SNHLY, CDR2 FYNNEI, per germline. CDR3 in DNA: TGTGCCAGCAGACTACGGACGACAGGGAACTATGGCTACACCTTC. Amino acids: CASRLRTTGNYGYTF.

The genes are TRBV7-9 and TRBJ2-5; 7 positions agree with TRBD2. The CDR3 totals 15 residues. With V trimmed by 5 bases and J by 6 bases, 12 bases remained unmatched. Germline V gene data show CDR1 as SEHNR and CDR2 as FQNEAQ (reference sequence). The CDR3 protein is CASSPEGGGGKTQYF. As DNA, the CDR3 is TGTGCCAGCAGCCCAGAGGGCGGGGGAGGAAAGACCCAGTACTTC. Full variable domain (missing parts from reference TRBV7-9 and TRBJ2-5): DTGVSQNPRHKITKRGQNVTFRCDPISEHNRLYWYRQTLGQGPEFLTYFQNEAQLEKSRLLSDRFSAERPKGSFSTLEIQRTEQGDSAMYLCASSPEGGGGKTQYFGPGTRLLVL.

This chain connects TRBV11-2 to TRBJ1-2; D is perhaps TRBD1 (6 bases). This CDR3 is built from 14 residues. Germline CDR1 is SGHAT and CDR2 is FQNNGV. The V gene lost 5 bases and the J gene lost 3 bases, with 13 bases spanning the gap. The CDR3: CASSHNREDYGYTF. Here the CDR3 DNA reads TGTGCCAGCAGCCATAACAGGGAAGACTATGGCTACACCTTC. Based on the CDR3 plus reference TRBV11-2 and TRBJ1-2, the full variable domain is EAGVAQSPRYKIIEKRQSVAFWCNPISGHATLYWYQQILGQGPKLLIQFQNNGVVDDSQLPKDRFSAERLKGVDSTLKIQPAKLEDSAVYLCASSHNREDYGYTFGSGTRLTVV.

The genes are TRBV7-2 and TRBJ1-1; no firm D call. V was trimmed by 5 bases and J by 4 bases, leaving 11 bases between them. Germline V gene data show CDR1 as SGHTA and CDR2 as FQGNSA. The CDR3 sequence is 13 residues long. The CDR3 DNA reads as TGTGCCAGCAGCCCCGGACGGGGCACTGAAGCTTTCTTT. This translates into CASSPGRGTEAFF.

The chain recombines TRBV5-1 with TRBJ2-1, with TRBD1 matching over 9 bases. The length of the CDR3 is 15 residues. The V segment lost 0 bases and the J segment 9 bases; nucleotides outside the gene matches: 7. The V gene's germline CDR1 is SGHRS and CDR2 YFSETQ. The CDR3 DNA sequence: TGCGCCAGCAGCTTGGGTCTAACAGGGGGCGGTGAGCAGTTCTTC. Residues: CASSLGLTGGGEQFF.

The J gene is TRBJ1-2, the V gene TRBV6-5, with 7 bases aligning to TRBD1. Germline CDR1 is MNHEY and CDR2 is SVGAGI. Germline trimming cut 5 bases from V and 8 bases from J; bases unmatched to any gene: 5. The CDR3 is made up of 12 amino acids. The CDR3: CASSPQGEGYTF. The CDR3 DNA is TGTGCCAGCAGTCCCCAGGGGGAGGGCTACACCTTC.

This clone appeared once. CDR3: CASSVGDTSNYGYTF. DNA for the CDR3: TGTGCCAGCAGCGTAGGGGACACCTCTAACTATGGCTACACCTTC. The V gene is TRBV9, the J gene TRBJ1-2, with a weak D call TRBD1 (6 bases). The CDR3 is 15 residues long. Trimming removed 0 bases from V and 0 bases from J, with 9 bases in between. CDR1 and CDR2 from the germline V gene are SGDLS and YYNGEE.

The V gene is TRBV13, the J gene TRBJ1-1, with D possibly matching TRBD1 (5 bases). This CDR3 spans 15 amino acids. Germline CDR1 is PRHDT and CDR2 is FYEKMQ (reference sequence). V dropped 2 bases and J dropped 5 bases, with 15 bases sitting between them. CDR3: CASSLSGALGTEAFF. The CDR3 DNA follows: TGTGCCAGCAGCTTAAGTGGGGCATTGGGAACTGAAGCTTTCTTT.

This chain uses TRBV18 with TRBJ2-7, with 12 bases lining up with TRBD2. Germline lookup yields CDR1 KGHSH and CDR2 LQKENI. Germline trimming cut 3 bases from V and 3 bases from J; bases unmatched to any gene: 3. This CDR3 is built from 15 residues. The DNA of the CDR3 is TGTGCCAGCTCACCGACGGGACTAGCGGGCTACGAGCAGTACTTC. Residues: CASSPTGLAGYEQYF.

This chain uses TRBV7-9 with TRBJ1-1; D call uncertain. The CDR3 sequence is 12 residues long. V lost 7 bases to trimming and J lost 5 bases, with 11 bases between them. CDR1 is SEHNR, CDR2 FQNEAQ, per germline (reference sequence). The CDR3 is CASIGYSTEAFF. CDR3 DNA sequence: TGTGCCAGCATCGGGTATTCGACTGAAGCTTTCTTT. Using reference TRBV7-9 and TRBJ1-1 for the parts outside the CDR3, the full variable domain is DTGVSQNPRHKITKRGQNVTFRCDPISEHNRLYWYRQTLGQGPEFLTYFQNEAQLEKSRLLSDRFSAERPKGSFSTLEIQRTEQGDSAMYLCASIGYSTEAFFGQGTRLTVV.

The rearrangement links TRBV6-2 or TRBV6-3 to TRBJ1-5, with 8 positions matching TRBD1. This CDR3 contains 14 residues. The trim removed 3 bases at V and 4 bases at J, leaving 2 bases unmatched. Per the germline V gene, CDR1 is MNHEY and CDR2 is SVGEGT. CDR3 sequence: CASSYNRGNQPQHF. The CDR3, as DNA: TGTGCCAGCAGTTATAACAGGGGGAATCAGCCCCAGCATTTT.

In this sample, this clone turned up a few times. The CDR3: CASSQGQGARNTIYF. CDR3 DNA: TGCGCCAGCAGCCAAGGCCAGGGGGCACGAAACACCATATATTTT. This sequence joins TRBV4-1 and TRBJ1-3; 8 bases are shared with TRBD1. Germline CDR1 MGHRA, CDR2 YSYEKL. Germline trimming cut 1 base from V and 5 bases from J; bases unmatched to any gene: 4. The CDR3 is 15 residues long.

With regard to this clone: Within the sample, other DNA sequences also encode this same CDR3. This sequence joins TRBV12-3 or TRBV12-4 and TRBJ2-3, with a tentative D call TRBD2 (6 bases). Trimming took off 4 bases at V and 3 bases at J, with 8 bases between the two ends. This CDR3 region has 13 residues. The DNA of the CDR3 is TGTGCCAGCAGTTCCGGAGGGACAGATACGCAGTATTTT. It is translated as CASSSGGTDTQYF.

The V gene is TRBV7-9, the J gene TRBJ1-4, with no clear D. Trimming took off 5 bases at V and 8 bases at J, with 15 bases between the two ends. The V gene's germline CDR1 is SEHNR and CDR2 FQNEAQ (reference sequence). CDR3 length: 14 residues. This chain's CDR3 is CASSPTGLSEKLFF. DNA for the CDR3: TGTGCCAGCAGCCCCACCGGGCTCTCGGAAAAACTGTTTTTT. Full variable domain (rest looked up from reference TRBV7-9 and TRBJ1-4): DTGVSQNPRHKITKRGQNVTFRCDPISEHNRLYWYRQTLGQGPEFLTYFQNEAQLEKSRLLSDRFSAERPKGSFSTLEIQRTEQGDSAMYLCASSPTGLSEKLFFGSGTQLSVL.

CDR3: CASSPIQGANEQFF. CDR3 DNA: TGTGCCAGCTCACCAATCCAGGGGGCAAATGAGCAGTTCTTC. The chain joins TRBV18 to TRBJ2-1; 8 bases agree with TRBD1. Trimming cost V 2 bases and J 7 bases; bases outside gene matches: 4. The CDR3 totals 14 residues. The germline V gene encodes CDR1 KGHSH and CDR2 LQKENI.

This chain joins TRBV9 and TRBJ1-1; 11 bases are a match to TRBD1. CDR1 and CDR2 (germline): SGDLS, YYNGEE. After removal of 3 bases from V and 5 bases from J, the junction contained 3 bases not matched to a gene. The CDR3 extends over 14 amino acids. CDR3 in DNA: TGTGCCAGCAGCGCACGGGACAGGGGGACTGAAGCTTTCTTT. Translation gives CASSARDRGTEAFF.

The chain recombines TRBV5-1 with TRBJ2-2; maybe TRBD2 (6 bases). CDR1 is SGHRS, CDR2 YFSETQ, per germline. The CDR3 covers 15 residues. The germline V and J ends were trimmed by 7 bases and 1 base, with 14 bases remaining between them. CDR3 sequence (DNA): TGCGCCAGCGCGGAGGGGCGGGGGAACACCGGGGAGCTGTTTTTT. Translating gives CASAEGRGNTGELFF.

This clone appeared a few times. The rearrangement joins TRBV9 to TRBJ2-1; 7 nucleotides align to TRBD1. Trimming cost V 4 bases and J 2 bases; bases outside gene matches: 6. Germline V lookup: CDR1 SGDLS, CDR2 YYNGEE. This CDR3 has 15 residues. CDR3 bases: TGTGCCAGCAGCCCCAGGGACAGTGCCTACAATGAGCAGTTCTTC. Protein sequence: CASSPRDSAYNEQFF.